This T cell receptor beta chain comes out of a study of T cell responses to AZD1222 COVID-19 vaccine. Study-wide results and limits: AZD1222 recipients seropositive at baseline numbered only five to seven. The study sampled repertoires only after the peak T cell response. Unmutated regions of variants are reportedly targeted by nearly half of spike-specific TCRs. The donors showed a predominance of white British ancestry and of females, with possible underestimation of clonal diversity.

A word on this clone: As yet, its antigen is unknown.

There are 12 residues in the CDR3. V lost 8 bases to trimming and J lost 1 base, with 8 bases between them. The germline CDR1 and CDR2 sequences are SEHNR and FQNEAQ (reference sequence). Generated by immunoSEQ multiplex PCR, the TCRdb table keeps only in-frame clones and is missing some. The sample carries 150,000 to 200,000 clones, around 90% recorded once. The clonotype comes from an adult in good health. Sequenced here: peripheral blood, sampled on day 0 of AZD1222 vaccination. The rearrangement uses TRBV7-9 and TRBJ2-5; D possibly uses TRBD1 or TRBD2 (5 bases each). The CDR3 bases are TGTGCCAGCCGGGACGTCCAAGAGACCCAGTACTTC. This encodes CASRDVQETQYF.